This TCR beta chain was captured in a study of human T cells and chemical hapten exposure. Study information: TCR yields per sample varied mostly from small pooled library volume differences. Broader study findings: DPC sensitization did not alter TCRs above 1 in 1000 frequency.

This clonotype was observed at least ten times. Its antigen remains unknown. MiXCR, run by TCRdb on the RACE reads, gives a single entry per CDR3 protein. The sample lists 30,000 to 40,000 distinct CDR3 sequences, approximately 5% occurring once. Germline CDR1 reads LGHDT; CDR2 reads YNNKEL (reference sequence). Unmatched junction bases numbered 11, after V lost 2 bases and J lost 8 bases. The CDR3 is 15 amino acids. Indicated time point: healthy volunteer bleed at 6 weeks. Someone pulled total RNA out of unfractionated whole blood. The chain couples TRBV3-1 to TRBJ1-2; 7 nucleotides line up with TRBD1. This TCR was recovered from a human donor in good health. Some clones in this sample may be carry-over from other donors' samples. The material sequenced was whole blood. The DNA of the CDR3 is TGTGCCAGCAGCCAAAGCCAGGGGGGGATCAGCGGCTACACCTTC. Translating it yields CASSQSQGGISGYTF. Combining the CDR3 with reference TRBV3-1 and TRBJ1-2 gives the whole variable domain DTAVSQTPKYLVTQMGNDKSIKCEQNLGHDTMYWYKQDSKKFLKIMFSYNNKELIINETVPNRFSPKSPDKAHLNLHINSLELGDSAVYFCASSQSQGGISGYTFGSGTRLTVV.